These 13 T cell receptor beta chains came from one sample sequenced in a study of blood T cell repertoires in COVID-19. Only in-frame clones appear in the TCRdb table, and some are missing; sequencing was by immunoSEQ multiplex PCR. The profile shows roughly 180,000 clones, around 79% of them singletons. Source material: PBMCs or T cells enriched from blood (not recorded which). The receptors originated from a middle-aged man who had recovered from COVID-19.

The J gene is TRBJ2-5, the V gene TRBV7-9, with D unclear. The V end lost 4 bases, the J end lost 5 bases, and 5 bases lay between the germline ends. The germline V gene has CDR1 SEHNR and CDR2 FQNEAQ (reference sequence). The CDR3 consists of 11 residues. CDR3 amino acids: CASSSLETQYF. The CDR3 coding sequence is TGTGCCAGCAGCTCATTGGAGACCCAGTACTTC.

The genes are TRBV11-2 and TRBJ2-7, with TRBD2 matching over 11 bases. The V gene's germline CDR1 is SGHAT and CDR2 FQNNGV. Trimming took 4 bases from V and 2 from J; bases not matched to a gene: 1. The CDR3 has 14 amino acids. CDR3 coding DNA: TGTGCCAGCAGCTATAGCGGGAGGGCCTACGAGCAGTACTTC. Protein product: CASSYSGRAYEQYF.

The chain employs TRBV24-1 and TRBJ2-4, with a tentative D call TRBD2 (5 bases). Germline V CDR1 and CDR2: KGHDR, SFDVKD. The length of the CDR3 is 13 residues. The V end was cut by 5 bases, the J end by 5 bases, with 9 bases between. The CDR3 reads CATSGVGENIQYF. CDR3 nucleotide sequence: TGTGCCACCAGTGGGGTCGGGGAAAACATTCAGTACTTC.

This clone has ten or more counts. The V call is TRBV9, the J call TRBJ2-7, with 7 bases fitting TRBD1. The V segment lost 4 bases and the J segment 2 bases; nucleotides outside the gene matches: 9. Looked up from germline, CDR1 is SGDLS and CDR2 is YYNGEE. There are 15 residues in the CDR3. Here the CDR3 reads CASSPRTGNTYEQYF. CDR3 DNA: TGTGCCAGCAGCCCACGGACAGGAAACACCTACGAGCAGTACTTC.

The rearrangement joins TRBV6-5 to TRBJ2-4; 8 bases fit TRBD2. V trimming: 6 bases; J trimming: 3 bases; junction bases outside the gene matches: 7. CDR1 and CDR2 (germline): MNHEY, SVGAGI. The CDR3 loop spans 15 amino acids. The CDR3, as DNA: TGTGCCAGCAGCCCCGGGGGGGGGAACAAAAACATTCAGTACTTC. Its protein is CASSPGGGNKNIQYF.

This CDR3 is CASSPRLAADTQYF. CDR3 bases: TGTGCCAGCAGCCCAAGACTAGCAGCAGATACGCAGTATTTT. The rearrangement joins TRBV7-3 to TRBJ2-3; 7 positions match TRBD2. V gave up 5 bases and J gave up 4 bases; unmatched junction bases: 6. The V gene's germline CDR1 is SGHTA and CDR2 FQGTGA. CDR3 length equals 14 residues.

V is TRBV18 and J is TRBJ1-3, with D hard to call. Germline V gene lookup returns CDR1 KGHSH and CDR2 LQKENI. Trimming took 0 bases from V and 0 from J, leaving 9 bases between them. The CDR3 length is 16 residues. The CDR3 DNA sequence: TGTGCCAGCTCACCACCCATCGGTAGCTCTGGAAACACCATATATTTT. Amino acid sequence: CASSPPIGSSGNTIYF.

The chain couples TRBV6-5 to TRBJ1-4; 9 nucleotides agree with TRBD1. V gave up 7 bases and J gave up 10 bases; unmatched junction bases: 13. Germline lookup yields CDR1 MNHEY and CDR2 SVGAGI. The CDR3 sequence is 15 residues long. CDR3 sequence: CASTAADRGIRKLFF. In nucleotides, the CDR3 is TGTGCCAGCACCGCCGCGGACAGGGGTATTCGAAAACTGTTTTTT.

This clone was counted at least ten times. The chain is built from TRBV7-9 and TRBJ1-6, with D possibly matching TRBD1 (6 bases). V shed 1 base and J shed 0 bases, with 10 bases lying between them. This CDR3 spans 17 amino acids. Looked up from germline, CDR1 is SEHNR and CDR2 is FQNEAQ (reference sequence). DNA for the CDR3: TGTGCCAGCAGCTTAGGGACAGTTAACTCCTATAATTCACCCCTCCACTTT. It codes for CASSLGTVNSYNSPLHF.

This clone was seen a single time. The chain recombines TRBV5-8 with TRBJ2-1; D gene unclear. Germline lookup yields CDR1 SGHTS and CDR2 YDEGEE. V lost 6 bases to trimming and J lost 2 bases, with 9 bases between them. The CDR3 runs 13 residues. The CDR3 coding sequence is TGTGCCAGCATCCCGGCGGCCTACAATGAGCAGTTCTTC. Translated: CASIPAAYNEQFF.

V and J are TRBV6-6 and TRBJ2-3, with D unresolved. The CDR3 spans 16 residues. V shed 0 bases and J shed 2 bases, with 12 bases lying between them. Germline assignment: CDR1 MNHNY and CDR2 SVGAGI (reference sequence). DNA of the CDR3: TGTGCCAGCAGTTACTCGAGAGGCGGATCCACAGATACGCAGTATTTT. Translated, it gives CASSYSRGGSTDTQYF.

The V call is TRBV27, the J call TRBJ2-5; 8 bases map to TRBD1. Germline trimming cut 2 bases from V and 4 bases from J; bases unmatched to any gene: 3. Germline CDR1 reads MNHEY; CDR2 reads SMNVEV (reference sequence). This CDR3 has 14 residues. CDR3 nucleotides: TGTGCCAGCAGTTTAGGACAGGGCGGAGAGACCCAGTACTTC. Protein sequence: CASSLGQGGETQYF.

The V call is TRBV5-6, the J call TRBJ2-2, with 7 bases matching TRBD1. Looked up from germline, CDR1 is SGHDT and CDR2 is YYEEEE. The CDR3 is 17 amino acids. The junction had 11 bases not matched to a gene; V was cut back by 0 bases and J by 6 bases. CDR3 coding DNA: TGTGCCAGCAGCTTGGCTCGACAGGGTTTCAGGGCCGGGGAGCTGTTTTTT. Its protein is CASSLARQGFRAGELFF.